A selection of T cell receptor beta chains follows, all from one sample in a study of cytomegalovirus exposure and HLA in healthy donors. Sequenced by immunoSEQ multiplex PCR; TCRdb stores in-frame clones only, minus some. The table includes approximately 69,000 clones, roughly four fifths detected once. Sequencing was performed on PBMCs. All receptors come from a woman aged 25-40 years in good health and CMV-seropositive. The CDR3 runs from the conserved cysteine through the conserved F or W. Fields, in order: CDR3 DNA, CDR3 protein, clone size, V gene, D gene, J gene. A D gene is named only where the DNA matches it firmly. Clone size is given for some rows only: seen once, a few or many times, or a class if the clone is expanded.

CDR3 DNA: TGTGCCAGCAGCCTCGACGCAGGGAAGGGAACTGAAGCTTTCTTT
CDR3 protein: CASSLDAGKGTEAFF
clone size: NA
V gene: TRBV7-2
D gene: NA
J gene: TRBJ1-1

CDR3 DNA: TGTGCCAGCAGTGAGGGGGTGGGGGCCCTAGAGACCCAGTACTTC
CDR3 protein: CASSEGVGALETQYF
clone size: once
V gene: TRBV2
D gene: NA
J gene: TRBJ2-5

CDR3 DNA: TGTGCCAGCAGCGTGACAGGGCTCACTGAAGCTTTCTTT
CDR3 protein: CASSVTGLTEAFF
clone size: NA
V gene: TRBV7-8
D gene: TRBD1
J gene: TRBJ1-1

CDR3 DNA: TGCAGCGTTGGGGTTAGCGGAATCGGGGAGCTGTTTTTT
CDR3 protein: CSVGVSGIGELFF
clone size: NA
V gene: TRBV29-1
D gene: NA
J gene: TRBJ2-2

CDR3 DNA: TGTGCCAGCAGTTACGTCCGGAGCGGCACAGATACGCAGTATTTT
CDR3 protein: CASSYVRSGTDTQYF
clone size: NA
V gene: TRBV6-5
D gene: NA
J gene: TRBJ2-3

CDR3 DNA: TGTGCCAGCAGCTCGCTCCGGGACAGGGTAGGCAACGAGCAGTACTTC
CDR3 protein: CASSSLRDRVGNEQYF
clone size: NA
V gene: TRBV7-9
D gene: TRBD1
J gene: TRBJ2-7

CDR3 DNA: TGTGCCAGCAGCTCGGGGAGGGGAAACACCATATATTTT
CDR3 protein: CASSSGRGNTIYF
clone size: NA
V gene: TRBV7-6
D gene: NA
J gene: TRBJ1-3

CDR3 DNA: TGTGCCAGTCGCATTGGACTCGCTGGGGCCAACGTCCTGACTTTC
CDR3 protein: CASRIGLAGANVLTF
clone size: once
V gene: TRBV19
D gene: NA
J gene: TRBJ2-6

CDR3 DNA: TGTGCCAGCAGCCGACAGGGGGGGGTCCCTAATGAAAAACTGTTTTTT
CDR3 protein: CASSRQGGVPNEKLFF
clone size: NA
V gene: TRBV28
D gene: TRBD1
J gene: TRBJ1-4

CDR3 DNA: TGTGCCAGCAGGCTAGCGGGAGGGAAACTGTTCTTC
CDR3 protein: CASRLAGGKLFF
clone size: NA
V gene: TRBV2
D gene: TRBD2
J gene: TRBJ2-1

CDR3 DNA: TGCGCCAGCAGACCTCAGACAGGTGGGGGTCAGCCCCAGCATTTT
CDR3 protein: CASRPQTGGGQPQHF
clone size: NA
V gene: TRBV10-2
D gene: NA
J gene: TRBJ1-5

CDR3 DNA: TGTGCCAGCAGCTTAACTGGCGGGAGGGCCGGGGAGCAGTACTTC
CDR3 protein: CASSLTGGRAGEQYF
clone size: NA
V gene: TRBV7-3
D gene: TRBD2
J gene: TRBJ2-7

CDR3 DNA: TGTGCCAGCGGAGCCCCGTTTAACACAGGGAAAACTGAAAAACTGTTTTTT
CDR3 protein: CASGAPFNTGKTEKLFF
clone size: NA
V gene: TRBV7-9
D gene: NA
J gene: TRBJ1-4

CDR3 DNA: TGTGCCAGCTCATCCCAACCAGGGGAGCCCCAGCATTTT
CDR3 protein: CASSSQPGEPQHF
clone size: few
V gene: TRBV18
D gene: NA
J gene: TRBJ1-5

CDR3 DNA: TGTGCCAGCAGTGTTAGACAGTACTCTGGAAACACCATATATTTT
CDR3 protein: CASSVRQYSGNTIYF
clone size: NA
V gene: TRBV6-1
D gene: NA
J gene: TRBJ1-3

CDR3 DNA: TGTGCCAGCAGTTACAGCGGGGTTTACAATGAGCAGTTCTTC
CDR3 protein: CASSYSGVYNEQFF
clone size: few
V gene: TRBV6-6
D gene: TRBD2
J gene: TRBJ2-1

CDR3 DNA: TGTGCCAGCAGTTTTTTGGGCCCTTCGAACACTGAAGCTTTCTTT
CDR3 protein: CASSFLGPSNTEAFF
clone size: NA
V gene: TRBV28
D gene: NA
J gene: TRBJ1-1

CDR3 DNA: TGTGCCAGCAGCCAGAGGAACACTGAAGCTTTCTTT
CDR3 protein: CASSQRNTEAFF
clone size: NA
V gene: TRBV4-2
D gene: NA
J gene: TRBJ1-1

CDR3 DNA: TGTGCCAGCAGCCAAGGGACAGGGGAAAAACTGTTTTTT
CDR3 protein: CASSQGTGEKLFF
clone size: NA
V gene: TRBV4-2
D gene: TRBD1
J gene: TRBJ1-4

CDR3 DNA: TGTGCCTGGAGTGTACAGTCAGGGTTAAATTCACCCCTCCACTTT
CDR3 protein: CAWSVQSGLNSPLHF
clone size: few
V gene: TRBV30
D gene: NA
J gene: TRBJ1-6

CDR3 DNA: TGTGCCAGCGTGCTGCGGGGAACTGAAGCTTTCTTT
CDR3 protein: CASVLRGTEAFF
clone size: NA
V gene: TRBV28
D gene: NA
J gene: TRBJ1-1

CDR3 DNA: TGTGCCAGCAGTTTATTGTTGAGGGTAGCTCAGCCCCAGCATTTT
CDR3 protein: CASSLLLRVAQPQHF
clone size: NA
V gene: TRBV28
D gene: NA
J gene: TRBJ1-5

CDR3 DNA: TGCGCCAGCAGCTTGGAGGGTAGCGGGAGACAAGAGACCCAGTACTTC
CDR3 protein: CASSLEGSGRQETQYF
clone size: NA
V gene: TRBV5-1
D gene: TRBD2
J gene: TRBJ2-5

CDR3 DNA: TGCAGCGTTAGTAGCGGGAGAATTACCGGGGAGCTGTTTTTT
CDR3 protein: CSVSSGRITGELFF
clone size: NA
V gene: TRBV29-1
D gene: TRBD2
J gene: TRBJ2-2

CDR3 DNA: TGTGCCAGCAGTTACGCGGGACTAGGAAGTTCCTACGAGCAGTACTTC
CDR3 protein: CASSYAGLGSSYEQYF
clone size: NA
V gene: TRBV6-5
D gene: TRBD2
J gene: TRBJ2-7